At least ten counts were recorded for the clone carrying this T cell receptor beta chain. The antigen remains undetermined. The germline V and J ends were trimmed by 1 base and 6 bases, with 13 bases remaining between them. The CDR3 is made up of 15 amino acids. The data were obtained in a study of identical twins. Regarding the study as a whole: Twin-shared out-of-frame alpha sequences showed excess low generation probability.

From the 5' RACE reads, TCRdb called clonotypes with MiXCR, one entry per CDR3 protein. The data contain fewer than 800,000 distinct CDR3 sequences, roughly 7.2% of them singletons. The sample was also reused in another study, on yellow fever vaccine responses in identical twins.

The chain uses TRBV12-3 or TRBV12-4 and TRBJ1-5, with a weak D call TRBD1 (6 bases). The sequence was obtained from a woman aged 18-29 years in good health. What was sequenced was PBMCs. CDR3 DNA: TGTGCCAGCAGTTTAGGGGACACCGTTACTCAGCCCCAGCATTTT. Protein product: CASSLGDTVTQPQHF.